Listed here are 18 T cell receptor beta chains from one sample, sequenced in a study of shared clonotypes between healthy human individuals (dated by TCRdb to 2018 to 2020). Libraries were prepared through the immunoSEQ multiplex PCR assay. TCRdb retrieved this table from immuneACCESS and kept in-frame rearrangements only. Not all clones are present; in checked studies, unresolved V genes account for under half, and no reason is known for the remainder. Here the sample has 2 million to 3 million clones; over 85% occur a single time. Approximately 0.36% of the sample goes to the ten largest clones. Sequencing input: naive CD4+ T cells from PBMCs. Taken with the paper, the label for cell subset or site translates to: CD45RA+ positively selected. The receptors come from a man aged 18-30 years in good health. Some clones in this sample may be carry-over from other donors' samples.

The V and J genes are TRBV2 and TRBJ2-2, with TRBD1 as a possible D gene (5 bases). The germline V gene has CDR1 SNHLY and CDR2 FYNNEI. V was pared by 1 base and J by 0 bases, with 6 bases between. The CDR3 sequence is 15 residues long. The CDR3 nucleotides are TGTGCCAGCAGTGAAGACAGGACGAACACCGGGGAGCTGTTTTTT. As protein: CASSEDRTNTGELFF.

Only one count was recorded for this clone. CDR3 nucleotides: TGCGCCAGCAGCCAAGATTGGACAGGGGGCGGCTATGGCTACACCTTC. Translated: CASSQDWTGGGYGYTF. This chain links TRBV4-3 with TRBJ1-2, with 11 bases aligning to TRBD1. Germline values: CDR1 LGHNA, CDR2 YSLEER. The V gene end was trimmed by 0 bases and the J gene end by 4 bases; junction bases not matched to a gene: 4. This CDR3 is 16 amino acids long.

The rearrangement joins TRBV2 to TRBJ2-1; maybe TRBD2 (6 bases). The CDR3 covers 14 residues. Trimming left V 8 bases short and J 4 bases short, with 15 bases between. Germline-derived CDR1 and CDR2 are SNHLY and FYNNEI. CDR3 amino acids: CASALASGYNEQFF. CDR3 DNA: TGTGCCAGCGCACTAGCCTCGGGGTACAATGAGCAGTTCTTC.

The chain joins TRBV7-2 to TRBJ2-2; TRBD2 might be the D (5 bases). Germline V gives CDR1 SGHTA, CDR2 FQGNSA. The CDR3 loop spans 16 amino acids. With 7 bases removed from V and 4 bases from J, the gap between germline ends came to 19 bases. The CDR3 spells CASTGALVGGTGELFF. The CDR3 region has the DNA TGTGCCAGCACCGGAGCACTAGTAGGAGGCACCGGGGAGCTGTTTTTT.

The chain recombines TRBV25-1 with TRBJ2-7; D is unclear. Trimming removed 6 bases from V and 3 bases from J, with 6 bases in between. Per germline, CDR1 MGHDK and CDR2 SYGVNS. The CDR3 is 11 residues long. CDR3: CASRNRYEQYF. The CDR3 DNA reads as TGTGCCAGCAGGAACCGCTACGAGCAGTACTTC.

This clone occurred a few times. The V call is TRBV4-2, the J call TRBJ2-3; 12 positions match TRBD2. CDR3 length: 17 amino acids. Looked up from germline, CDR1 is LGHNA and CDR2 is YNFKEQ. J lost 2 bases, V lost 4 bases, and 7 bases had no gene match. This chain's CDR3 is CASSPRLAGDTTDTQYF. DNA of the CDR3: TGTGCCAGCAGCCCCAGACTAGCGGGAGATACCACAGATACGCAGTATTTT.

The chain links TRBV5-1 to TRBJ2-1; 7 nucleotides match TRBD1. The V gene end was trimmed by 0 bases and the J gene end by 6 bases; junction bases not matched to a gene: 12. In germline, CDR1 is SGHRS, CDR2 YFSETQ. This CDR3 is built from 17 residues. As DNA, the CDR3 is TGCGCCAGCAGCTTGGTTCGGACGACAGGGATGGGCAATGAGCAGTTCTTC. It yields the protein CASSLVRTTGMGNEQFF. Full variable domain (outside the CDR3, taken from reference TRBV5-1 and TRBJ2-1): KAGVTQTPRYLIKTRGQQVTLSCSPISGHRSVSWYQQTPGQGLQFLFEYFSETQRNKGNFPGRFSGRQFSNSRSEMNVSTLELGDSALYLCASSLVRTTGMGNEQFFGPGTRLTVL.

V usage is TRBV7-6 and J usage is TRBJ1-1; 7 bases match TRBD1. Trimming at V came to 3 bases and at J to 0 bases, leaving 7 bases not matched to a gene. The germline gives CDR1 SGHVS, CDR2 FNYEAQ. The CDR3 consists of 16 residues. The CDR3, as DNA: TGTGCCAGCAGCTTGGCCCAGGGGGGGATGAACACTGAAGCTTTCTTT. As protein: CASSLAQGGMNTEAFF.

The chain links TRBV5-1 to TRBJ1-1; D might be TRBD1 (5 bases). The CDR3 covers 16 residues. Germline V gives CDR1 SGHRS, CDR2 YFSETQ. The V end lost 4 bases, the J end lost 0 bases, and 16 bases lay between the germline ends. The DNA for the CDR3 is TGCGCCAGCAGCACCAACCCGACAGTTATGAACACTGAAGCTTTCTTT. As protein: CASSTNPTVMNTEAFF.

This sequence joins TRBV28 and TRBJ1-6, with 8 bases fitting TRBD1. The CDR3 sequence is 15 residues long. V dropped 1 base and J dropped 7; count of bases not matched to a gene: 3. The germline gives CDR1 MDHEN, CDR2 SYDVKM. The CDR3 DNA reads as TGTGCCAGCAGTTTATCGACAGGGGACAATTCACCCCTCCACTTT. Protein: CASSLSTGDNSPLHF.

This clone appeared a single time. V and J are TRBV4-3 and TRBJ2-3; 9 bases map to TRBD2. The CDR3 length is 13 residues. Germline CDR1 and CDR2: LGHNA and YSLEER. Trimming cost V 6 bases and J 4 bases; bases outside gene matches: 2. The DNA of the CDR3 is TGCGCCAGCAGGCTAGCGGGATCAGATACGCAGTATTTT. The encoded protein is CASRLAGSDTQYF.

This chain joins TRBV9 and TRBJ1-3, with TRBD1 as a possible D gene (5 bases). V lost 4 bases and J lost 0, with 11 bases in between. The CDR3 runs 15 residues. CDR1 SGDLS and CDR2 YYNGEE come from the germline V gene. Here the CDR3 DNA reads TGTGCCAGCAGCCCCCGACAGTTCTCTGGAAACACCATATATTTT. It codes for CASSPRQFSGNTIYF.

This clone was seen a single time. The chain has TRBV19 and TRBJ2-7; 10 nucleotides line up with TRBD2. The germline V gene encodes CDR1 LNHDA and CDR2 SQIVND (reference sequence). CDR3 size: 16 residues. With V trimmed by 1 base and J by 3 bases, 6 bases remained unmatched. The CDR3: CASSIVASGRGYEQYF. The CDR3 coding sequence is TGTGCCAGTAGTATAGTGGCTAGCGGGAGAGGCTACGAGCAGTACTTC. Looking up the rest from reference TRBV19 and TRBJ2-7 gives the full variable domain: DGGITQSPKYLFRKEGQNVTLSCEQNLNHDAMYWYRQDPGQGLRLIYYSQIVNDFQKGDIAEGYSVSREKKESFPLTVTSAQKNPTAFYLCASSIVASGRGYEQYFGPGTRLTVT.

J is TRBJ2-7 and V is TRBV7-2; D uncertain. Trimming removed 3 bases from V and 2 bases from J, with 17 bases in between. The CDR3 runs to 16 residues. CDR1 and CDR2 (germline): SGHTA, FQGNSA. Here the CDR3 DNA reads TGTGCCAGCAGCTTCACCCCCGCGGCAGGAACCTACGAGCAGTACTTC. Translation: CASSFTPAAGTYEQYF. The full variable domain, in which reference TRBV7-2 and TRBJ2-7 provide the parts outside the CDR3, is GAGVSQSPSNKVTEKGKDVELRCDPISGHTALYWYRQSLGQGLEFLIYFQGNSAPDKSGLPSDRFSAERTGGSVSTLTIQRTQQEDSAVYLCASSFTPAAGTYEQYFGPGTRLTVT.

J is TRBJ2-5 and V is TRBV6-5, with 7 bases identical to TRBD2. J gave up 5 bases and V 7 bases, and 13 bases lay outside the gene matches. The length of the CDR3 is 15 residues. Germline V gene lookup returns CDR1 MNHEY and CDR2 SVGAGI. CDR3 bases: TGTGCCAGCATCAGATGGGACGGGAGGATGGAGACCCAGTACTTC. This translates into CASIRWDGRMETQYF.

The rearrangement uses TRBV6-1 and TRBJ2-7, with D possibly TRBD1 on 5 matching bases. CDR1 is MNHNS, CDR2 SASEGT, per germline. The ends were cut back, 0 bases at V and 1 base at J, with 16 bases in the middle. The CDR3 is 17 residues long. CDR3 nucleotides: TGTGCCAGCAGTGAAGCAGACAGATCCCTGAGATCCTACGAGCAGTACTTC. Amino acids: CASSEADRSLRSYEQYF.

This chain connects TRBV5-4 to TRBJ1-3; 12 nucleotides match TRBD1. Germline CDR1 and CDR2: SGHNT and YYREEE (reference sequence). V shed 3 bases and J 2 bases; nucleotides not matched to a gene: 3. The length of the CDR3 is 16 residues. CDR3 nucleotides: TGTGCCAGCAGCTACGGGACAGGGGGCCCTGGAAACACCATATATTTT. Protein sequence: CASSYGTGGPGNTIYF. Drawing the rest from reference TRBV5-4 and TRBJ1-3, the complete variable domain is ETGVTQSPTHLIKTRGQQVTLRCSSQSGHNTVSWYQQALGQGPQFIFQYYREEENGRGNFPPRFSGLQFPNYSSELNVNALELDDSALYLCASSYGTGGPGNTIYFGEGSWLTVV.

The chain recombines TRBV4-3 with TRBJ2-5; D possibly corresponds to TRBD1 (6 bases). Germline V gene data show CDR1 as LGHNA and CDR2 as YSLEER. This CDR3 has 15 residues. Trimming left V 1 base short and J 1 base short, with 10 bases between. The CDR3 is CASSQVRDTQETQYF. The DNA for the CDR3 is TGCGCCAGCAGCCAAGTACGGGACACCCAAGAGACCCAGTACTTC.